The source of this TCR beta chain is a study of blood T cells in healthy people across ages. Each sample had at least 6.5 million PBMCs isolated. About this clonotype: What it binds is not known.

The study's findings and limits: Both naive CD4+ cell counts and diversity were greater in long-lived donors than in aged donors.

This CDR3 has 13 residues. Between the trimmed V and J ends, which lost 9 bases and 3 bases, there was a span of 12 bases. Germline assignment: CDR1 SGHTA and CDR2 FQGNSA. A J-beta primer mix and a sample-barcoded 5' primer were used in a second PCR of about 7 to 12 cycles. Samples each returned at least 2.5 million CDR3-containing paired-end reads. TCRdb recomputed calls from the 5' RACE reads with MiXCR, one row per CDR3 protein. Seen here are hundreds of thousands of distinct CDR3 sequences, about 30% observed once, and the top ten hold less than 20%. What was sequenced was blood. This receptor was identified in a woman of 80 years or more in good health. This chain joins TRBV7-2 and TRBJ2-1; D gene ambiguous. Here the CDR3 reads CASRAEIYNEQFF. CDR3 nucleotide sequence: TGTGCCAGTCGGGCAGAAATCTACAATGAGCAGTTCTTC.